This is a list of T cell receptor beta chains from one sample in a study of response to subunit inactivated influenza vaccine. TCRdb re-derived calls from the RT-PCR reads in MiXCR, one entry per CDR3 protein. The table lists about 700,000 distinct CDR3 sequences, approximately 14% of them singletons. Specimen: PBMCs from blood, collected about 14 days before vaccination. Source of these receptors: a man aged 45-60 years who received an inactivated influenza vaccine. CDR3s include the opening cysteine and the closing phenylalanine or tryptophan. A D gene is named only where the DNA matches it firmly. The size entry is marked missing in some rows and otherwise reads once, few, many or a size class.

V	J	length	size	D	CDR3	DNA
TRBV5-6	TRBJ2-7	15	NA	NA	CASSLVGGTNYEQYF	TGTGCCAGCAGCTTGGTTGGCGGGACGAACTACGAGCAGTACTTC
TRBV27	TRBJ1-5	16	few	TRBD1	CASSLDGTGGSQPQHF	TGTGCCAGCAGTCTCGACGGGACAGGGGGGTCTCAGCCCCAGCATTTT
TRBV7-8	TRBJ1-4	15	few	NA	CASSPRGGREEKLFF	TGTGCCAGCAGCCCCAGAGGGGGTCGGGAGGAAAAACTGTTTTTT
TRBV3-1	TRBJ1-5	16	NA	TRBD1	CASSQATGGGRQPQHF	TGTGCCAGCAGCCAAGCTACAGGGGGCGGTCGACAGCCCCAGCATTTT
TRBV19	TRBJ1-2	13	few	TRBD1	CASTQGDNYGYTF	TGTGCCAGCACACAGGGGGATAACTATGGCTACACCTTC
TRBV11-2	TRBJ2-2	16	NA	NA	CASSLVTTRETGELFF	TGTGCCAGCAGCTTAGTGACTACAAGAGAGACCGGGGAGCTGTTTTTT
TRBV7-9	TRBJ2-3	17	many	NA	CASSLPRTGSRTDTQYF	TGTGCCAGCAGCTTACCCCGTACAGGGTCAAGAACAGATACGCAGTATTTT
TRBV12-3/TRBV12-4	TRBJ2-1	14	many	TRBD2	CASQVAGDYNEQFF	TGTGCCAGTCAGGTGGCGGGGGACTACAATGAGCAGTTCTTC
TRBV7-3	TRBJ2-7	14	NA	NA	CASSLERDSVEQYF	TGTGCCAGCAGCTTAGAGAGGGACTCGGTCGAGCAGTACTTC
TRBV5-1	TRBJ2-1	14	few	TRBD2	CASSQSGGNNEQFF	TGCGCCAGCAGCCAGAGCGGGGGCAACAATGAGCAGTTCTTC
TRBV5-8	TRBJ1-6	16	few	NA	CASSWRPESYNSPLHF	TGTGCCAGCAGCTGGCGCCCGGAGTCATATAATTCACCCCTCCACTTT
TRBV3-1	TRBJ2-5	14	NA	NA	CASRARDSQETQYF	TGTGCCAGCAGAGCTCGGGACTCACAAGAGACCCAGTACTTC
TRBV30	TRBJ2-7	13	NA	NA	CAWSPGTFYEQYF	TGTGCCTGGAGTCCGGGGACTTTTTACGAGCAGTACTTC
TRBV18	TRBJ2-5	15	NA	NA	CASSPPRGGQETQYF	TGTGCCAGCTCACCACCGAGGGGGGGTCAAGAGACCCAGTACTTC
TRBV12-3/TRBV12-4	TRBJ2-1	12	many	NA	CASSPEGNEQFF	TGTGCCAGCAGTCCCGAGGGCAATGAGCAGTTCTTC
TRBV7-2	TRBJ2-7	14	many	NA	CASSLGSRPYEQYF	TGTGCCAGCAGCTTAGGATCTCGACCCTACGAGCAGTACTTC
TRBV7-9	TRBJ2-4	17	NA	TRBD2	CASSLGLAENSKNIQYF	TGTGCCAGCAGCTTAGGGCTAGCGGAGAACTCCAAAAACATTCAGTACTTC
TRBV5-5	TRBJ2-5	14	NA	TRBD2	CASSSSGTRETQYF	TGTGCCAGCAGCTCCTCCGGGACTAGAGAGACCCAGTACTTC
TRBV4-2	TRBJ2-2	18	NA	NA	CASSRIPGGGPRLGELFF	TGTGCCAGCAGCCGAATCCCGGGTGGGGGGCCTCGGCTCGGGGAGCTGTTTTTT
TRBV28	TRBJ1-2	13	NA	NA	CASSPPEHYGYTF	TGTGCCAGCAGCCCGCCTGAGCACTATGGCTACACCTTC
TRBV20-1	TRBJ2-1	14	NA	TRBD1	CSAPQTGGSNEQFF	TGCAGTGCGCCCCAGACAGGGGGATCGAATGAGCAGTTCTTC
TRBV5-1	TRBJ1-1	16	few	TRBD1	CASSLAGQGLGTEAFF	TGCGCCAGCAGCTTGGCTGGACAGGGCTTGGGCACTGAAGCTTTCTTT